Below, 2 T cell receptor beta chains from the same sample are listed, as sequenced in a study of blood T cell repertoires in COVID-19. Clones were read by immunoSEQ multiplex PCR, and TCRdb kept only the in-frame ones, dropping some. The sample carries 59,000 or so clones, roughly 80% recorded once. Sequences were obtained from peripheral blood. The origin of the receptors is a human donor in a cohort sampled during active COVID-19.

J is TRBJ2-4 and V is TRBV6-5, with 7 bases identical to TRBD2. The germline V gene encodes CDR1 MNHEY and CDR2 SVGAGI. The CDR3 totals 14 residues. V lost 7 bases to trimming and J lost 4 bases; unmatched junction nucleotides: 7. The CDR3 sequence is CASTLASSKNIQYF. The DNA of the CDR3 is TGTGCCAGCACACTAGCGAGTTCAAAAAACATTCAGTACTTC.

This chain links TRBV7-9 with TRBJ1-1; no clear D. CDR3 length: 14 residues. Germline CDR1 reads SEHNR; CDR2 reads FQNEAQ (reference sequence). Trimming pared 1 base from V and 1 base from J, leaving 7 bases between. CDR3 in DNA: TGTGCCAGCAGCTTAGAATCCAGGAACACTGAAGCTTTCTTT. This translates into CASSLESRNTEAFF.